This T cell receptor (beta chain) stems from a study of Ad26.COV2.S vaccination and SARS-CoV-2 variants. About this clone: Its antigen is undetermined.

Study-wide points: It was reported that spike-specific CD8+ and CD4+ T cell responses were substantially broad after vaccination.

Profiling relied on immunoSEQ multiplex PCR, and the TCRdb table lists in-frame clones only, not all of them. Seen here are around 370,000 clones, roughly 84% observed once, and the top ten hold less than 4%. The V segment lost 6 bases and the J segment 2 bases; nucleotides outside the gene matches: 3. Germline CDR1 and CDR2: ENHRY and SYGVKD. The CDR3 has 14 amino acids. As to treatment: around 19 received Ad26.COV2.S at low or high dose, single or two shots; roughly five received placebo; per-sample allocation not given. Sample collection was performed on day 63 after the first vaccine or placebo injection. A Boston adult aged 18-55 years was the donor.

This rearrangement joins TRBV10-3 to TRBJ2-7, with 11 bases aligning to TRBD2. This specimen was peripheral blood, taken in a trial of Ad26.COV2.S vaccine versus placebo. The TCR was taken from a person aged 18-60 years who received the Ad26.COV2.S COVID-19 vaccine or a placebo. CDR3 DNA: TGTGCCATCAGGACTAGCGGGACCGCCTACGAGCAGTACTTC. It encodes CAIRTSGTAYEQYF.